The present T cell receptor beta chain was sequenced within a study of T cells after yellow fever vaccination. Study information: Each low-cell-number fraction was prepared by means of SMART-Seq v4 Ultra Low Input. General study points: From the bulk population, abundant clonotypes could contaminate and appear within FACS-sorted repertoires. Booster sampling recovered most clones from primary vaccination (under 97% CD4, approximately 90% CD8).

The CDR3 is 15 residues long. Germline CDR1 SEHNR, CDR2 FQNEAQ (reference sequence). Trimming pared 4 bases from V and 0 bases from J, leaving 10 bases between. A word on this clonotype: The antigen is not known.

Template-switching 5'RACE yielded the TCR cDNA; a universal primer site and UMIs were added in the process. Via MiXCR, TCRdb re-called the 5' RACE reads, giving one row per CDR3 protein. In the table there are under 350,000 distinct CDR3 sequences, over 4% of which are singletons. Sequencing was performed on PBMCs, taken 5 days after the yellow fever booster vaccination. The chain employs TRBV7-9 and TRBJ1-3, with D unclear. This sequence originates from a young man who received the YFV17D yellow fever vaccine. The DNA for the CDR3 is TGTGCCAGCAGCTCACAGAGTCACTCTGGAAACACCATATATTTT. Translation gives CASSSQSHSGNTIYF.